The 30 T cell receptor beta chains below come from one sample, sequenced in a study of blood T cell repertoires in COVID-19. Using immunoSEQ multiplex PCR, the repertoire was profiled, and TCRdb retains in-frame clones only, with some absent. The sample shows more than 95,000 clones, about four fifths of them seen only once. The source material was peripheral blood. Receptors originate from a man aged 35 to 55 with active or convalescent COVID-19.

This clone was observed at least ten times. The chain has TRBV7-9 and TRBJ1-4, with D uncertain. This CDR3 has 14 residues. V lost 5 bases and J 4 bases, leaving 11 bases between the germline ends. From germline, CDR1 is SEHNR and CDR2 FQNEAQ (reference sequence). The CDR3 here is CASSTVKNNEKLFF. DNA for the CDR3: TGTGCCAGCAGCACAGTGAAAAATAATGAAAAACTGTTTTTT. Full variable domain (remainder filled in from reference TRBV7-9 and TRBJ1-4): DTGVSQNPRHKITKRGQNVTFRCDPISEHNRLYWYRQTLGQGPEFLTYFQNEAQLEKSRLLSDRFSAERPKGSFSTLEIQRTEQGDSAMYLCASSTVKNNEKLFFGSGTQLSVL.

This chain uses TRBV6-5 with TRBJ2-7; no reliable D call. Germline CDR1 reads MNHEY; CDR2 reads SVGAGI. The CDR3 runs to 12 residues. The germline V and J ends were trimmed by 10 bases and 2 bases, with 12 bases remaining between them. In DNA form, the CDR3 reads TGTGCCACCTCCCCCAGGACCTACGAGCAGTACTTC. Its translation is CATSPRTYEQYF.

This CDR3 reads CASSRPGVVEAFF. The DNA of the CDR3 is TGTGCCAGCAGCCGCCCGGGTGTGGTTGAAGCTTTCTTT. The chain couples TRBV14 to TRBJ1-1; no definite D call. Trimming shortened V by 4 bases and J by 7 bases, and 13 bases separated the two germline ends. Germline V gene sequence: CDR1 SGHDN, CDR2 FVKESK. CDR3 length equals 13 residues.

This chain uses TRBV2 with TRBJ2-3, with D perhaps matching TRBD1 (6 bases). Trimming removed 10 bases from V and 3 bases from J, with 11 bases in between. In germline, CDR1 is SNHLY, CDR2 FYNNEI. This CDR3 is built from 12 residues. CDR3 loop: CATDRRTDTQYF. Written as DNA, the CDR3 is TGTGCCACCGACAGGAGGACAGATACGCAGTATTTT.

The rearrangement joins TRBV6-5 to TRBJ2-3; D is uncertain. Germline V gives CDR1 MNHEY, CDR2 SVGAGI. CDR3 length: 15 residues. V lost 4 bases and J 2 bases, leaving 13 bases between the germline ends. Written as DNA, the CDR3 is TGTGCCAGCAGTTTTGGCAGTACCCTCACAGATACGCAGTATTTT. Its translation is CASSFGSTLTDTQYF.

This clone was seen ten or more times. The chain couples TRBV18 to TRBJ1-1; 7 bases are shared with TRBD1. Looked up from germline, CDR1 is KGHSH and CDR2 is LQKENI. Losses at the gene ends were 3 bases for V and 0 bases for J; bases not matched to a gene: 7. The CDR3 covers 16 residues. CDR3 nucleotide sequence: TGTGCCAGCTCACCCGTGGGACAGCTCATGAACACTGAAGCTTTCTTT. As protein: CASSPVGQLMNTEAFF.

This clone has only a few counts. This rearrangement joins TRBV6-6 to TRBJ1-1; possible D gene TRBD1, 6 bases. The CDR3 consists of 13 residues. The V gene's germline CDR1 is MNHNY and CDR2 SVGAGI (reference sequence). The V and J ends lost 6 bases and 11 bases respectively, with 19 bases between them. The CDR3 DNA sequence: TGTGCCAGCAGCCCGACAGGTTACCTATGGGCTTTCTTT. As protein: CASSPTGYLWAFF.

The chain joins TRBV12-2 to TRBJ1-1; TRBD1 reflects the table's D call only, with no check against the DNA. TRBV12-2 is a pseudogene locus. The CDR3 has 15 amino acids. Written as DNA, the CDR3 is TGTGCAAGTCGCCTGCCTACAGGGGCGAGTACTGAAGCTTTCTTT. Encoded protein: CASRLPTGASTEAFF.

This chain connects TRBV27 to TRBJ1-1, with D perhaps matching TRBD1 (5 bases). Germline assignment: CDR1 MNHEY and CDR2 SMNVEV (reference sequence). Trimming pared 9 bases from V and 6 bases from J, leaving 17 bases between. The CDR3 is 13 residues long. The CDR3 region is CASKLGAIAEAFF. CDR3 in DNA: TGTGCCAGTAAGCTAGGGGCGATCGCTGAAGCTTTCTTT.

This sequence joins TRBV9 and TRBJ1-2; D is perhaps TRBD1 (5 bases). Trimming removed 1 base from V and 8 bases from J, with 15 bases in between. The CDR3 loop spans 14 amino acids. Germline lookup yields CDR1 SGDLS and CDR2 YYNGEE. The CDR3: CASSVPQTGGGYTF. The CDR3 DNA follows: TGTGCCAGCAGCGTACCGCAAACCGGGGGAGGCTACACCTTC.

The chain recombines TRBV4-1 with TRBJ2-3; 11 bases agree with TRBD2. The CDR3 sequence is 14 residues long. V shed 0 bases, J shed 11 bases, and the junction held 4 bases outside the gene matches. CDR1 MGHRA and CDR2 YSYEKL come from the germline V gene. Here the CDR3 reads CASSQDLTSGEQYF. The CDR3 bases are TGCGCCAGCAGCCAAGATCTGACTAGCGGGGAGCAGTATTTT.

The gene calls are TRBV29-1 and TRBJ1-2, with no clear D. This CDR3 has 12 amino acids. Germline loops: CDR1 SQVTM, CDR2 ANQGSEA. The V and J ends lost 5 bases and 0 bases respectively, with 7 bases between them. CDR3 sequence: CSVNTANYGYTF. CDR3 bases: TGCAGCGTTAACACCGCTAACTATGGCTACACCTTC.

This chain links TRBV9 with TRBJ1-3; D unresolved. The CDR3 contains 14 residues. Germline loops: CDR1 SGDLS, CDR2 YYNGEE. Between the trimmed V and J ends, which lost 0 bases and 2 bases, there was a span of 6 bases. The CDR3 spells CASSVEGAGNTIYF. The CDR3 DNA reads TGTGCCAGCAGCGTAGAGGGAGCTGGAAACACCATATATTTT.

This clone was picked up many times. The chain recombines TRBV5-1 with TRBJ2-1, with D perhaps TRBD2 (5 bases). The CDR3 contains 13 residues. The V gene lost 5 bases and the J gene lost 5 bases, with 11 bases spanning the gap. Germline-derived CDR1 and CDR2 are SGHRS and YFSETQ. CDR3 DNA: TGCGCCAGCAGTATCAACGGGGACAATGAGCAGTTCTTC. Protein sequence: CASSINGDNEQFF. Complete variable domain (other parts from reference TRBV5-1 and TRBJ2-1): KAGVTQTPRYLIKTRGQQVTLSCSPISGHRSVSWYQQTPGQGLQFLFEYFSETQRNKGNFPGRFSGRQFSNSRSEMNVSTLELGDSALYLCASSINGDNEQFFGPGTRLTVL.

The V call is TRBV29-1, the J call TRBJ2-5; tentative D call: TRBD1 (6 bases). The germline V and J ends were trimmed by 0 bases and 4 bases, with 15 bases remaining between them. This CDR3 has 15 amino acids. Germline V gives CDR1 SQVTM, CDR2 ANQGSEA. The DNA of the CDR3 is TGCAGCGTTGAAGATGCAGGGGCAACAAGAGAGACCCAGTACTTC. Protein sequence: CSVEDAGATRETQYF.

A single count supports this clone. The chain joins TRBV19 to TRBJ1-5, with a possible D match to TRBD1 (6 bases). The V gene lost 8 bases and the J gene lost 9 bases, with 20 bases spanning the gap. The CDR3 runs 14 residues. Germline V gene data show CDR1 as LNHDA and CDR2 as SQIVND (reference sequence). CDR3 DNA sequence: TGTGCCAGTGATCTTGGACAGTCTTCATGGCCCCAGCATTTT. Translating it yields CASDLGQSSWPQHF.

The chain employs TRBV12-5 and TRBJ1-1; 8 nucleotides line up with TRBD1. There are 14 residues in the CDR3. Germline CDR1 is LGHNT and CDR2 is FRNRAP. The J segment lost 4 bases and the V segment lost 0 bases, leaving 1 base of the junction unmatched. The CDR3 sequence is CASGLVTGGTEAFF. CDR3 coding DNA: TGTGCTAGTGGTTTGGTAACAGGGGGCACTGAAGCTTTCTTT.

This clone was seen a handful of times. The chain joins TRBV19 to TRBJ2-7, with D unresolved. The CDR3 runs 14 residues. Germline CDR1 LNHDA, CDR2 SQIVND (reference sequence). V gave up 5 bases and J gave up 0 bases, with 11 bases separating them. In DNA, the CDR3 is TGTGCCAGTAGTCCAGGCTACCTCTCCTACGAGCAGTACTTC. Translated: CASSPGYLSYEQYF.

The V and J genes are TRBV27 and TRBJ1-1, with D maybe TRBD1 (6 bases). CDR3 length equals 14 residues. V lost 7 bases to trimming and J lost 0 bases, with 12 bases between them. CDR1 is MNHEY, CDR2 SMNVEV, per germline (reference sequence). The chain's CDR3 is CASTSDRLNTEAFF. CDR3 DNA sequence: TGTGCCAGCACATCGGACAGATTGAACACTGAAGCTTTCTTT.

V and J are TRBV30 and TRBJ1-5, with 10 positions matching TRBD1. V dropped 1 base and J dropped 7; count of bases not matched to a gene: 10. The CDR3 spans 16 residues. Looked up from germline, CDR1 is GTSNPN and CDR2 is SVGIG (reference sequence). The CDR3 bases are TGTGCCTGGAGTGGTTCCCGGGACAGGGGAGGCCAGCCCCAGCATTTT. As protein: CAWSGSRDRGGQPQHF. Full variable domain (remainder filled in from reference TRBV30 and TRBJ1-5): SQTIHQWPATLVQPVGSPLSLECTVEGTSNPNLYWYRQAAGRGLQLLFYSVGIGQISSEVPQNLSASRPQDRQFILSSKKLLLSDSGFYLCAWSGSRDRGGQPQHFGDGTRLSIL.

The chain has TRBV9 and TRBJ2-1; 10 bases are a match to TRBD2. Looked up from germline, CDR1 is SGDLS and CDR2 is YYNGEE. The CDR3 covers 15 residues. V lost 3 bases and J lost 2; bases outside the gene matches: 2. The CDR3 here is CASSASGGPYNEQFF. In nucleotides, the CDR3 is TGTGCCAGCAGCGCTAGCGGGGGACCCTACAATGAGCAGTTCTTC.

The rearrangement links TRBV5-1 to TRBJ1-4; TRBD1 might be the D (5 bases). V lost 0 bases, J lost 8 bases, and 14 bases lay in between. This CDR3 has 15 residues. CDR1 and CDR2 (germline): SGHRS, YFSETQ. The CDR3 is CASSLAGRVEEKLFF. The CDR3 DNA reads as TGCGCCAGCAGCTTGGCCGGCAGGGTAGAGGAAAAACTGTTTTTT.

As DNA, the CDR3 is TGTGCCAGCAGTACCTCGACAGGGGTGGGTGGCTACACCTTC. Residues: CASSTSTGVGGYTF. The chain has TRBV27 and TRBJ1-2, with TRBD1 matching 8 bases. The V segment lost 5 bases and the J segment 7 bases; nucleotides outside the gene matches: 9. The germline CDR1 and CDR2 sequences are MNHEY and SMNVEV (reference sequence). The CDR3 contains 14 residues.

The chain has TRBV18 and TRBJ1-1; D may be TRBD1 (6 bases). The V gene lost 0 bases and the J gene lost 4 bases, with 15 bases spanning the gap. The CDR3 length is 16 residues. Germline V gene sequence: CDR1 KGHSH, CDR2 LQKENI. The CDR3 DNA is TGTGCCAGCTCACCACCGAACAGGGATCAAGGCACTGAAGCTTTCTTT. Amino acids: CASSPPNRDQGTEAFF.

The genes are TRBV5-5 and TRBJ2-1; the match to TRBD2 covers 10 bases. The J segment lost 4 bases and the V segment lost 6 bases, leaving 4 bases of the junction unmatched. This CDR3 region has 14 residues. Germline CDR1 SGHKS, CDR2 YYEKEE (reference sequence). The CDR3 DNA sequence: TGTGCCAGCACGGTAGCGGGAGGTTACAATGAGCAGTTCTTC. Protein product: CASTVAGGYNEQFF. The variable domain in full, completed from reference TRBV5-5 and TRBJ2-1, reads DAGVTQSPTHLIKTRGQQVTLRCSPISGHKSVSWYQQVLGQGPQFIFQYYEKEERGRGNFPDRFSARQFPNYSSELNVNALLLGDSALYLCASTVAGGYNEQFFGPGTRLTVL.

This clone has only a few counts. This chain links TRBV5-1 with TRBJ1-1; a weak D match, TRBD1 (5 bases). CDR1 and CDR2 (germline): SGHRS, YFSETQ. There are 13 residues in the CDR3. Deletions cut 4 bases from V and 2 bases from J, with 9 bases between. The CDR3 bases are TGCGCCAGCAGCCCGGACACTAACACTGAAGCTTTCTTT. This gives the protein CASSPDTNTEAFF.

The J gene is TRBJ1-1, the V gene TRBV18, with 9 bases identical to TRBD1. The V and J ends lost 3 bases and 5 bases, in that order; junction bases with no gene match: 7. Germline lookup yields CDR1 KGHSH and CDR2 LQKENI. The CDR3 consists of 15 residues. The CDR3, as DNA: TGTGCCAGCTCACCTTCGGGACAGGGCACAACTGAAGCTTTCTTT. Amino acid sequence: CASSPSGQGTTEAFF. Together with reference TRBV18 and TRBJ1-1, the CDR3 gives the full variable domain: NAGVMQNPRHLVRRRGQEARLRCSPMKGHSHVYWYRQLPEEGLKFMVYLQKENIIDESGMPKERFSAEFPKEGPSILRIQQVVRGDSAAYFCASSPSGQGTTEAFFGQGTRLTVV.

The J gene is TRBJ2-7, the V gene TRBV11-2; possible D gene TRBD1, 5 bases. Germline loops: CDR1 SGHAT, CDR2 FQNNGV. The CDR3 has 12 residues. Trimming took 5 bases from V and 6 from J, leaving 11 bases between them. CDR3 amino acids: CASSPRDSEQYF. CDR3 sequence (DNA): TGTGCCAGCAGCCCCCGTGACAGCGAGCAGTACTTC.

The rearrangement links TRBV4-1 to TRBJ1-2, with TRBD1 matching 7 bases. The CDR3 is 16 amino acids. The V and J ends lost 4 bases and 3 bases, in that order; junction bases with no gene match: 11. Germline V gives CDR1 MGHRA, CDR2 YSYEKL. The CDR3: CASSRTATGADYGYTF. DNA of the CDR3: TGCGCCAGCAGCCGTACTGCTACAGGGGCGGACTATGGCTACACCTTC.

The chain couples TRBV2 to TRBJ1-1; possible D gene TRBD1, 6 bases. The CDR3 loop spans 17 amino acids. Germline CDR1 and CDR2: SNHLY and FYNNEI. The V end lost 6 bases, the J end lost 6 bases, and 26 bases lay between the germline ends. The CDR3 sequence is CASSPGGGAIRSAEAFF. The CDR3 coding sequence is TGTGCCAGCAGCCCAGGAGGGGGGGCGATCAGGTCCGCTGAAGCTTTCTTT.